Included here is one T cell receptor (beta chain) sequence, with context. Its antigen has not been determined. Per-base quality was not reported, and no clone a single base away is much larger than it. Library preparation employed PCR. Sequencer: Illumina HiSeq 2500. Molecular barcoding was employed in the preparation of TCR libraries, with unique molecular identifiers being used to normalize TCRbeta repertoire quantification. TCRdb's own reprocessing of the public reads used fastp at Q25 and MiXCR and kept productive beta chains. Every CDR3 protein is listed once, alongside the most common genes and DNA of its rows. The sample table records nearly 550,000 distinct CDR3 sequences; around 16% of these occur just once. More than 2.5% of the sample is taken by the ten largest. The data were obtained in a study of T-cell reconstitution after alpha-beta-depleted transplantation in children listed by TCRdb under 2016. For context, the study as a whole: T-cell immune reconstitution after TCRalphabeta/CD19-depleted allogeneic hematopoietic cell transplantation in children was quantitatively tracked in the study by means of TCR repertoire profiling.

The germline V gene provides CDR1 SGHRS and CDR2 YFSETQ. The CDR3 measures 14 amino acids from cysteine to phenylalanine. The CDR3 DNA has 42 bases and is translated from base 1. V drops 0 bases and J drops 0 bases, leaving 4 bases in between. This chain joins TRBV5-1 to TRBJ1-5, with the D gene not confidently named. The TCR sequence derives from a human donor who donated a stem cell graft to a child with acute lymphoblastic leukemia. This sample comprised PBMCs from the stem cell graft donor, obtained from the stem cell graft. This receptor carries the CDR3 CASSLDHSNQPQHF. The bases read TGCGCCAGCAGCTTGGATCATAGCAATCAGCCCCAGCATTTT.